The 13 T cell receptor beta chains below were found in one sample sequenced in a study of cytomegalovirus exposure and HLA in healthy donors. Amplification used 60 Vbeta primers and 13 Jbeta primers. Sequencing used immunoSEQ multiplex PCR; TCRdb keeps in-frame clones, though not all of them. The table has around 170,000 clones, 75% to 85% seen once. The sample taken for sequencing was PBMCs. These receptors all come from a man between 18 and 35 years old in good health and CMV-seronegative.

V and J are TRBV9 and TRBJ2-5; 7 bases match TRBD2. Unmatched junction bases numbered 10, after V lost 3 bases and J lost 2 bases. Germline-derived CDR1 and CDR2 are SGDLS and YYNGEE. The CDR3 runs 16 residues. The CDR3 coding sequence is TGTGCCAGCAGCGCGGGTTGGGGGGGGGTACAAGAGACCCAGTACTTC. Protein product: CASSAGWGGVQETQYF.

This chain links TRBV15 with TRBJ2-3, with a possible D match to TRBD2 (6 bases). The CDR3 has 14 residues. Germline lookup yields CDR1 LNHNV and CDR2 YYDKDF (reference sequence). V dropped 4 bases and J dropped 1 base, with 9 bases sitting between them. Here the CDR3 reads CATSISSGTDTQYF. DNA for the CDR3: TGTGCCACCAGCATTTCTAGCGGCACAGATACGCAGTATTTT.

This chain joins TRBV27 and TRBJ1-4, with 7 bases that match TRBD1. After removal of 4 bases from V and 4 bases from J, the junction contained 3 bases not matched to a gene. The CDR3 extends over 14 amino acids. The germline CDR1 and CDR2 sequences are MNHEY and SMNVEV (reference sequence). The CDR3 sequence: CASSSTGRNEKLFF. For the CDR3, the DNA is TGTGCCAGCAGTTCGACAGGGCGTAATGAAAAACTGTTTTTT.

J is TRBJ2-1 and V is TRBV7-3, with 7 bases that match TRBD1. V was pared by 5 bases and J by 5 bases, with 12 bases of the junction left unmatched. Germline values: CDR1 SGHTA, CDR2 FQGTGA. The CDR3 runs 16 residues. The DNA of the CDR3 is TGTGCCAGCAGCCGATCCGGGACAGAGATAAACAATGAGCAGTTCTTC. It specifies CASSRSGTEINNEQFF.

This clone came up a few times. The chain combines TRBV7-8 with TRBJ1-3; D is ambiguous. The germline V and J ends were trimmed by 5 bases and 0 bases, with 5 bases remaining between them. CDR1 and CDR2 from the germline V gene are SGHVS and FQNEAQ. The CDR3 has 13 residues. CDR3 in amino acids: CASSGHSGNTIYF. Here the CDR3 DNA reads TGTGCCAGCAGCGGCCACTCTGGAAACACCATATATTTT.

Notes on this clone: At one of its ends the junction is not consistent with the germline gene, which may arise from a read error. This CDR3 is CASSEALRHRLGF. The DNA of the CDR3 is TGTGCCAGCAGTGAAGCGCTCCGACACCGATTGGGCTTC. The chain carries TRBV6-1 and TRBJ1-2; no clear D. Per germline, CDR1 MNHNS and CDR2 SASEGT. There are 13 residues in the CDR3.

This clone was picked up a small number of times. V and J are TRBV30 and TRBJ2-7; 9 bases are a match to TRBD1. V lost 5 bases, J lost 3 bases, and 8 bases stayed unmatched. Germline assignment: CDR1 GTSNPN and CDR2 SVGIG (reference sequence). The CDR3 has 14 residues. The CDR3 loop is CAWGKGQGYYEQYF. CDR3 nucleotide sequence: TGTGCCTGGGGTAAGGGACAGGGCTACTACGAGCAGTACTTC.

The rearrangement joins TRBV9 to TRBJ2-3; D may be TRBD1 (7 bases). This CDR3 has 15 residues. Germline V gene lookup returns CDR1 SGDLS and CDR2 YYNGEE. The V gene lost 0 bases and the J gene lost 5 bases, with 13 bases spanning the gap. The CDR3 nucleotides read TGTGCCAGCAGCGTAGGCACGCAGGGGGGAGATACGCAGTATTTT. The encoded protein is CASSVGTQGGDTQYF.

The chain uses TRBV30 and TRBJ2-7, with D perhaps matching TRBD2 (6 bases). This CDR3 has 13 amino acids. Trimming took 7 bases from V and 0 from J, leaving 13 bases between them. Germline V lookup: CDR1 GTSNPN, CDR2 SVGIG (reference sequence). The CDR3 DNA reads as TGTGCCTACATCCTGGAGGGCTCCTACGAGCAGTACTTC. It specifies CAYILEGSYEQYF. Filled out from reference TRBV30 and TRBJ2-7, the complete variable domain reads SQTIHQWPATLVQPVGSPLSLECTVEGTSNPNLYWYRQAAGRGLQLLFYSVGIGQISSEVPQNLSASRPQDRQFILSSKKLLLSDSGFYLCAYILEGSYEQYFGPGTRLTVT.

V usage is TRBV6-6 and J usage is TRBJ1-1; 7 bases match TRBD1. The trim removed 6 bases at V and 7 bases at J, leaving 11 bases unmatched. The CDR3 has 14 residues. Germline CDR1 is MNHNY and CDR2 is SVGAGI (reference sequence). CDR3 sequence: CASRDYTGVNEAFF. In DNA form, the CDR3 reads TGTGCCAGCAGGGACTATACAGGGGTCAATGAAGCTTTCTTT.

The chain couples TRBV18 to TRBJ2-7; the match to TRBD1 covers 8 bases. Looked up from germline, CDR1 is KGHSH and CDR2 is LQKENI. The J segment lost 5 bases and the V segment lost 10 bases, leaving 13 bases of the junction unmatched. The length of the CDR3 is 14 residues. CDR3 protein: CATRTGGGKNEQYF. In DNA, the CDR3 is TGTGCCACCCGAACAGGGGGTGGGAAGAACGAGCAGTACTTC.

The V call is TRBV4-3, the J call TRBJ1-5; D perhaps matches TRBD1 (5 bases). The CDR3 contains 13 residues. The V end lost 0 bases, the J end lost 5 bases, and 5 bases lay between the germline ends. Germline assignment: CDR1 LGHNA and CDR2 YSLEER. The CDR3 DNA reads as TGCGCCAGCAGCCAAGAAGGGGATCAGCCCCAGCATTTT. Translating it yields CASSQEGDQPQHF.

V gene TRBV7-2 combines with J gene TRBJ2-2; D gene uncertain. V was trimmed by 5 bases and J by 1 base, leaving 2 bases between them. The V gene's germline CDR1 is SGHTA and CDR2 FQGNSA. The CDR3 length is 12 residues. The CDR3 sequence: CASSLNTGELFF. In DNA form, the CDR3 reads TGTGCCAGCAGCCTGAACACCGGGGAGCTGTTTTTT.